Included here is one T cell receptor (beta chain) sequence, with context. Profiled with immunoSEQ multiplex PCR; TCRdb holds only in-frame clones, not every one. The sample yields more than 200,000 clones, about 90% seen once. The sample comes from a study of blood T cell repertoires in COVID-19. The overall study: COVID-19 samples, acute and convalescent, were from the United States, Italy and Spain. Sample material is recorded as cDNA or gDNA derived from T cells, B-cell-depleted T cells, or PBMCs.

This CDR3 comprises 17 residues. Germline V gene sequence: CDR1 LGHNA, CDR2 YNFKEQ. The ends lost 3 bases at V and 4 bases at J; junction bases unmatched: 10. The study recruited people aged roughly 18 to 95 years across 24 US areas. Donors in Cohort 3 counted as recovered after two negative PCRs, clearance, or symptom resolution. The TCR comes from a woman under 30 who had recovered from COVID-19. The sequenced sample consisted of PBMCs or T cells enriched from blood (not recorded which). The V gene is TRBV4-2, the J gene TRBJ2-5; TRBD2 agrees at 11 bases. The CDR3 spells CASSHYTGTSGGETQYF. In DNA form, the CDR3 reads TGTGCCAGCAGCCATTATACCGGGACTAGCGGAGGAGAGACCCAGTACTTC.